Listed below are T cell receptor beta chains from one sample, sequenced in a study of cytomegalovirus exposure and HLA in healthy donors. The protocol was immunoSEQ multiplex PCR, while the TCRdb copy is restricted to in-frame clones and leaves out a portion. The sample has about 250,000 clones, over 90% seen once. Material: PBMCs. The source is a girl aged 2 to 10 in good health and CMV-seronegative. CDR3s include the opening cysteine and the closing phenylalanine or tryptophan. Each record gives: clone size, V gene, J gene, D gene, CDR3 protein, CDR3 DNA. The D gene is left open where the match is weak. The size entry is marked missing in some rows and otherwise reads once, few, many or a size class.

clone size: -; V gene: TRBV10-3; J gene: TRBJ2-7; D gene: TRBD1; CDR3 protein: CAISDSRQGEAYEQYF; CDR3 DNA: TGTGCCATCAGTGACTCACGACAGGGAGAGGCCTACGAGCAGTACTTC
clone size: -; V gene: TRBV5-4; J gene: TRBJ2-7; D gene: -; CDR3 protein: CASSPYRGSASTYEQYF; CDR3 DNA: TGTGCCAGCAGCCCTTATCGTGGTAGCGCCTCAACCTACGAGCAGTACTTC
clone size: -; V gene: TRBV5-4; J gene: TRBJ1-4; D gene: -; CDR3 protein: CASSLAAGLSKELFF; CDR3 DNA: TGTGCCAGCAGCTTGGCCGCGGGACTCTCAAAAGAACTGTTTTTT
clone size: -; V gene: TRBV28; J gene: TRBJ2-7; D gene: -; CDR3 protein: CASSLSMGTEQYF; CDR3 DNA: TGTGCCAGCAGTTTGTCAATGGGGACTGAGCAGTACTTC
clone size: -; V gene: TRBV6-5; J gene: TRBJ2-1; D gene: TRBD2; CDR3 protein: CASRTTSSSGNEQFF; CDR3 DNA: TGTGCCAGCAGAACGACTAGCTCCTCGGGGAATGAGCAGTTCTTC
clone size: once; V gene: TRBV7-8; J gene: TRBJ1-5; D gene: -; CDR3 protein: CASSLAGGEHSNQPQHF; CDR3 DNA: TGTGCTAGCAGCTTAGCGGGCGGGGAGCATAGCAATCAGCCCCAGCATTTT
clone size: -; V gene: TRBV30; J gene: TRBJ2-4; D gene: -; CDR3 protein: CAWSVFPGLTLAKNIQYF; CDR3 DNA: TGTGCCTGGAGTGTATTCCCCGGTCTAACGCTAGCCAAAAACATTCAGTACTTC
clone size: -; V gene: TRBV5-4; J gene: TRBJ2-7; D gene: -; CDR3 protein: CASKILDSGEGGEQYF; CDR3 DNA: TGTGCCAGCAAGATTTTAGACAGTGGGGAGGGGGGGGAGCAGTACTTC
clone size: -; V gene: TRBV11-1; J gene: TRBJ2-7; D gene: -; CDR3 protein: CASSFPTAGIEQYF; CDR3 DNA: TGTGCCAGCAGCTTCCCGACCGCAGGGATCGAGCAGTACTTC
clone size: few; V gene: TRBV19; J gene: TRBJ2-1; D gene: TRBD2; CDR3 protein: CASNDRALSGSSYNEQFF; CDR3 DNA: TGTGCCAGTAACGATAGGGCCCTCAGCGGGAGCTCCTACAATGAGCAGTTCTTC
clone size: -; V gene: TRBV29-1; J gene: TRBJ2-7; D gene: TRBD2; CDR3 protein: CSVETGEGSSYEQYF; CDR3 DNA: TGCAGCGTTGAAACCGGGGAGGGAAGCTCCTACGAGCAGTACTTC
clone size: -; V gene: TRBV4-2; J gene: TRBJ1-4; D gene: -; CDR3 protein: CASSQVGAKTNEKLFF; CDR3 DNA: TGTGCCAGCAGCCAAGTGGGGGCTAAAACTAATGAAAAACTGTTTTTT
clone size: -; V gene: TRBV6-5; J gene: TRBJ2-7; D gene: TRBD1; CDR3 protein: CASSEGQGIYEQYF; CDR3 DNA: TGTGCCAGCAGTGAAGGACAGGGGATCTACGAGCAGTACTTC
clone size: -; V gene: TRBV19; J gene: TRBJ1-4; D gene: -; CDR3 protein: CASSIGEQLKNEKLFF; CDR3 DNA: TGTGCCAGTAGTATAGGCGAACAGCTGAAAAATGAAAAACTGTTTTTT
clone size: -; V gene: TRBV5-6; J gene: TRBJ1-6; D gene: TRBD1; CDR3 protein: CASSRRGQGPYNSPLHF; CDR3 DNA: TGTGCCAGCAGCCGTAGGGGACAGGGACCCTATAATTCACCCCTCCACTTT
clone size: -; V gene: TRBV5-4; J gene: TRBJ1-2; D gene: -; CDR3 protein: CASLGNTNYGYTF; CDR3 DNA: TGTGCCAGCTTGGGCAACACTAACTATGGCTACACCTTC
clone size: -; V gene: TRBV2; J gene: TRBJ2-3; D gene: -; CDR3 protein: CASLGGSTDTQYF; CDR3 DNA: TGTGCCAGCCTCGGCGGTAGCACAGATACGCAGTATTTT
clone size: -; V gene: TRBV30; J gene: TRBJ2-5; D gene: TRBD2; CDR3 protein: CACALAGEQETQYF; CDR3 DNA: TGTGCCTGCGCCTTAGCGGGGGAACAAGAGACCCAGTACTTC
clone size: -; V gene: TRBV5-5; J gene: TRBJ1-5; D gene: -; CDR3 protein: CASSLYGETFNQPQHF; CDR3 DNA: TGTGCCAGCAGCTTGTACGGGGAGACCTTCAATCAGCCCCAGCATTTT
clone size: once; V gene: TRBV28; J gene: TRBJ2-5; D gene: -; CDR3 protein: CASSRSRAKTQYF; CDR3 DNA: TGTGCCAGCAGCCGGTCGCGGGCAAAGACCCAGTACTTC
clone size: once; V gene: TRBV5-1; J gene: TRBJ2-3; D gene: TRBD2; CDR3 protein: CASSDGLAGSDTQYF; CDR3 DNA: TGCGCCAGCAGCGACGGACTAGCGGGGTCAGATACGCAGTATTTT
clone size: -; V gene: TRBV6-5; J gene: TRBJ1-4; D gene: -; CDR3 protein: CASSYYRENEKLFF; CDR3 DNA: TGTGCCAGCAGTTACTACAGGGAGAATGAAAAACTGTTTTTT
clone size: few; V gene: TRBV10-3; J gene: TRBJ2-2; D gene: TRBD2; CDR3 protein: CAISPSGNTGELFF; CDR3 DNA: TGTGCCATCAGTCCTAGCGGGAACACCGGGGAGCTGTTTTTT
clone size: -; V gene: TRBV18; J gene: TRBJ2-2; D gene: TRBD1; CDR3 protein: CASSRRPGQGADTGELFF; CDR3 DNA: TGTGCCAGCTCACGAAGACCGGGACAGGGGGCGGACACCGGGGAGCTGTTTTTT
clone size: few; V gene: TRBV5-1; J gene: TRBJ1-1; D gene: -; CDR3 protein: CASSSVTFLEPYTEAFF; CDR3 DNA: TGCGCCAGCAGCTCCGTGACATTTCTCGAACCTTACACTGAAGCTTTCTTT
clone size: -; V gene: TRBV6-5; J gene: TRBJ2-7; D gene: TRBD2; CDR3 protein: CASSTTSGSDEQYF; CDR3 DNA: TGTGCCAGCAGCACCACTAGCGGGAGCGACGAGCAGTACTTC
clone size: -; V gene: TRBV30; J gene: TRBJ2-7; D gene: TRBD2; CDR3 protein: CAWSPGLAVTYEQYF; CDR3 DNA: TGTGCCTGGAGCCCCGGACTAGCGGTTACCTACGAGCAGTACTTC
clone size: -; V gene: TRBV7-8; J gene: TRBJ1-4; D gene: TRBD1; CDR3 protein: CASSLFGTGPTNEKLFF; CDR3 DNA: TGTGCCAGCAGCTTATTTGGGACAGGACCAACTAATGAAAAACTGTTTTTT
clone size: -; V gene: TRBV6-5; J gene: TRBJ2-7; D gene: TRBD1; CDR3 protein: CASSTRDRDYEQYF; CDR3 DNA: TGTGCCAGCAGTACCCGGGACAGGGACTACGAGCAGTACTTC
clone size: -; V gene: TRBV28; J gene: TRBJ2-1; D gene: TRBD1; CDR3 protein: CASSSTGGVGDEQFF; CDR3 DNA: TGTGCCAGCAGTTCGACAGGGGGCGTTGGCGATGAGCAGTTCTTC
clone size: -; V gene: TRBV6-1; J gene: TRBJ1-5; D gene: -; CDR3 protein: CASSELATTLQPQHF; CDR3 DNA: TGTGCCAGCAGTGAACTGGCCACCACCCTTCAGCCCCAGCATTTT
clone size: -; V gene: TRBV30; J gene: TRBJ2-2; D gene: -; CDR3 protein: CAWSPRTGELFF; CDR3 DNA: TGTGCCTGGAGTCCCCGCACCGGGGAGCTGTTTTTT
clone size: -; V gene: TRBV10-1; J gene: TRBJ1-6; D gene: TRBD1; CDR3 protein: CASSEGTVSSPLHF; CDR3 DNA: TGCGCCAGCAGCGAAGGGACAGTGTCTTCACCCCTCCACTTT
clone size: -; V gene: TRBV19; J gene: TRBJ1-5; D gene: -; CDR3 protein: CASSYSPYSNQPQHF; CDR3 DNA: TGTGCCAGCTCGTACAGCCCGTATAGCAATCAGCCCCAGCATTTT
clone size: -; V gene: TRBV11-2; J gene: TRBJ2-2; D gene: -; CDR3 protein: CASSSSHGMGGGRNGELFF; CDR3 DNA: TGTGCCAGCAGCTCATCCCACGGAATGGGGGGAGGACGGAACGGGGAGCTGTTTTTT
clone size: -; V gene: TRBV5-4; J gene: TRBJ2-7; D gene: TRBD2; CDR3 protein: CASSSRGGLAGVPPSYEQYF; CDR3 DNA: TGTGCCAGCAGCTCCCGGGGGGGACTAGCGGGAGTCCCCCCCTCCTACGAGCAGTACTTC
clone size: -; V gene: TRBV7-9; J gene: TRBJ2-2; D gene: TRBD2; CDR3 protein: CASSARTSGGHNTGELFF; CDR3 DNA: TGTGCCAGCAGCGCACGGACTAGCGGGGGGCATAACACCGGGGAGCTGTTTTTT
clone size: -; V gene: TRBV7-9; J gene: TRBJ2-7; D gene: TRBD2; CDR3 protein: CASSRGGLGSGVDEQYF; CDR3 DNA: TGTGCCAGCAGCCGCGGGGGGCTGGGCTCCGGGGTCGACGAGCAGTACTTC
clone size: -; V gene: TRBV4-2; J gene: TRBJ1-3; D gene: TRBD1; CDR3 protein: CASSQENRGRESGIYF; CDR3 DNA: TGTGCCAGCAGCCAAGAAAACAGGGGGCGAGAATCCGGCATATATTTT
clone size: -; V gene: TRBV10-2; J gene: TRBJ2-7; D gene: TRBD2; CDR3 protein: CASSESTSGSPYEQYF; CDR3 DNA: TGCGCCAGCAGTGAGTCAACTAGCGGGAGCCCCTACGAGCAGTACTTC
clone size: -; V gene: TRBV4-1; J gene: TRBJ1-2; D gene: TRBD1; CDR3 protein: CASSQGTGGRDGYTF; CDR3 DNA: TGCGCCAGCAGCCAAGGGACAGGGGGCAGGGATGGCTACACCTTC
clone size: -; V gene: TRBV29-1; J gene: TRBJ2-1; D gene: -; CDR3 protein: CSVDGGSGEQFF; CDR3 DNA: TGCAGCGTTGATGGGGGGAGTGGTGAGCAGTTCTTC
clone size: -; V gene: TRBV10-3; J gene: TRBJ1-2; D gene: -; CDR3 protein: CAISDPPGGWRAGYTF; CDR3 DNA: TGTGCCATCAGTGACCCGCCCGGTGGGTGGAGAGCTGGCTACACCTTC
clone size: -; V gene: TRBV7-7; J gene: TRBJ2-5; D gene: TRBD1; CDR3 protein: CASRIAITGTDLYQETQYF; CDR3 DNA: TGTGCTAGCAGAATAGCCATTACCGGGACAGACCTGTACCAAGAGACCCAGTACTTC
clone size: -; V gene: TRBV7-3; J gene: TRBJ2-7; D gene: -; CDR3 protein: CASSTGHGDEQYF; CDR3 DNA: TGTGCCAGCAGCACAGGACACGGCGACGAGCAGTACTTC
clone size: -; V gene: TRBV29-1; J gene: TRBJ2-1; D gene: -; CDR3 protein: CSVEEGFSYNEQFF; CDR3 DNA: TGCAGCGTTGAGGAGGGGTTCTCCTACAATGAGCAGTTCTTC
clone size: -; V gene: TRBV29-1; J gene: TRBJ2-3; D gene: -; CDR3 protein: CSVGGRLGTDTQYF; CDR3 DNA: TGCAGCGTTGGGGGCAGGTTGGGCACAGATACGCAGTATTTT
clone size: -; V gene: TRBV7-8; J gene: TRBJ2-1; D gene: TRBD2; CDR3 protein: CASSLAPGLPNNEQFF; CDR3 DNA: TGTGCCAGCAGCTTAGCCCCGGGACTACCCAACAATGAGCAGTTCTTC
clone size: -; V gene: TRBV5-1; J gene: TRBJ2-2; D gene: TRBD2; CDR3 protein: CASSSLVLAGGMNTGELFF; CDR3 DNA: TGCGCCAGCAGCTCCTTAGTGCTAGCGGGGGGAATGAACACCGGGGAGCTGTTTTTT
clone size: -; V gene: TRBV27; J gene: TRBJ2-1; D gene: TRBD2; CDR3 protein: CASSPGLAGVEQFF; CDR3 DNA: TGTGCCAGCAGCCCGGGACTAGCGGGGGTTGAGCAGTTCTTC